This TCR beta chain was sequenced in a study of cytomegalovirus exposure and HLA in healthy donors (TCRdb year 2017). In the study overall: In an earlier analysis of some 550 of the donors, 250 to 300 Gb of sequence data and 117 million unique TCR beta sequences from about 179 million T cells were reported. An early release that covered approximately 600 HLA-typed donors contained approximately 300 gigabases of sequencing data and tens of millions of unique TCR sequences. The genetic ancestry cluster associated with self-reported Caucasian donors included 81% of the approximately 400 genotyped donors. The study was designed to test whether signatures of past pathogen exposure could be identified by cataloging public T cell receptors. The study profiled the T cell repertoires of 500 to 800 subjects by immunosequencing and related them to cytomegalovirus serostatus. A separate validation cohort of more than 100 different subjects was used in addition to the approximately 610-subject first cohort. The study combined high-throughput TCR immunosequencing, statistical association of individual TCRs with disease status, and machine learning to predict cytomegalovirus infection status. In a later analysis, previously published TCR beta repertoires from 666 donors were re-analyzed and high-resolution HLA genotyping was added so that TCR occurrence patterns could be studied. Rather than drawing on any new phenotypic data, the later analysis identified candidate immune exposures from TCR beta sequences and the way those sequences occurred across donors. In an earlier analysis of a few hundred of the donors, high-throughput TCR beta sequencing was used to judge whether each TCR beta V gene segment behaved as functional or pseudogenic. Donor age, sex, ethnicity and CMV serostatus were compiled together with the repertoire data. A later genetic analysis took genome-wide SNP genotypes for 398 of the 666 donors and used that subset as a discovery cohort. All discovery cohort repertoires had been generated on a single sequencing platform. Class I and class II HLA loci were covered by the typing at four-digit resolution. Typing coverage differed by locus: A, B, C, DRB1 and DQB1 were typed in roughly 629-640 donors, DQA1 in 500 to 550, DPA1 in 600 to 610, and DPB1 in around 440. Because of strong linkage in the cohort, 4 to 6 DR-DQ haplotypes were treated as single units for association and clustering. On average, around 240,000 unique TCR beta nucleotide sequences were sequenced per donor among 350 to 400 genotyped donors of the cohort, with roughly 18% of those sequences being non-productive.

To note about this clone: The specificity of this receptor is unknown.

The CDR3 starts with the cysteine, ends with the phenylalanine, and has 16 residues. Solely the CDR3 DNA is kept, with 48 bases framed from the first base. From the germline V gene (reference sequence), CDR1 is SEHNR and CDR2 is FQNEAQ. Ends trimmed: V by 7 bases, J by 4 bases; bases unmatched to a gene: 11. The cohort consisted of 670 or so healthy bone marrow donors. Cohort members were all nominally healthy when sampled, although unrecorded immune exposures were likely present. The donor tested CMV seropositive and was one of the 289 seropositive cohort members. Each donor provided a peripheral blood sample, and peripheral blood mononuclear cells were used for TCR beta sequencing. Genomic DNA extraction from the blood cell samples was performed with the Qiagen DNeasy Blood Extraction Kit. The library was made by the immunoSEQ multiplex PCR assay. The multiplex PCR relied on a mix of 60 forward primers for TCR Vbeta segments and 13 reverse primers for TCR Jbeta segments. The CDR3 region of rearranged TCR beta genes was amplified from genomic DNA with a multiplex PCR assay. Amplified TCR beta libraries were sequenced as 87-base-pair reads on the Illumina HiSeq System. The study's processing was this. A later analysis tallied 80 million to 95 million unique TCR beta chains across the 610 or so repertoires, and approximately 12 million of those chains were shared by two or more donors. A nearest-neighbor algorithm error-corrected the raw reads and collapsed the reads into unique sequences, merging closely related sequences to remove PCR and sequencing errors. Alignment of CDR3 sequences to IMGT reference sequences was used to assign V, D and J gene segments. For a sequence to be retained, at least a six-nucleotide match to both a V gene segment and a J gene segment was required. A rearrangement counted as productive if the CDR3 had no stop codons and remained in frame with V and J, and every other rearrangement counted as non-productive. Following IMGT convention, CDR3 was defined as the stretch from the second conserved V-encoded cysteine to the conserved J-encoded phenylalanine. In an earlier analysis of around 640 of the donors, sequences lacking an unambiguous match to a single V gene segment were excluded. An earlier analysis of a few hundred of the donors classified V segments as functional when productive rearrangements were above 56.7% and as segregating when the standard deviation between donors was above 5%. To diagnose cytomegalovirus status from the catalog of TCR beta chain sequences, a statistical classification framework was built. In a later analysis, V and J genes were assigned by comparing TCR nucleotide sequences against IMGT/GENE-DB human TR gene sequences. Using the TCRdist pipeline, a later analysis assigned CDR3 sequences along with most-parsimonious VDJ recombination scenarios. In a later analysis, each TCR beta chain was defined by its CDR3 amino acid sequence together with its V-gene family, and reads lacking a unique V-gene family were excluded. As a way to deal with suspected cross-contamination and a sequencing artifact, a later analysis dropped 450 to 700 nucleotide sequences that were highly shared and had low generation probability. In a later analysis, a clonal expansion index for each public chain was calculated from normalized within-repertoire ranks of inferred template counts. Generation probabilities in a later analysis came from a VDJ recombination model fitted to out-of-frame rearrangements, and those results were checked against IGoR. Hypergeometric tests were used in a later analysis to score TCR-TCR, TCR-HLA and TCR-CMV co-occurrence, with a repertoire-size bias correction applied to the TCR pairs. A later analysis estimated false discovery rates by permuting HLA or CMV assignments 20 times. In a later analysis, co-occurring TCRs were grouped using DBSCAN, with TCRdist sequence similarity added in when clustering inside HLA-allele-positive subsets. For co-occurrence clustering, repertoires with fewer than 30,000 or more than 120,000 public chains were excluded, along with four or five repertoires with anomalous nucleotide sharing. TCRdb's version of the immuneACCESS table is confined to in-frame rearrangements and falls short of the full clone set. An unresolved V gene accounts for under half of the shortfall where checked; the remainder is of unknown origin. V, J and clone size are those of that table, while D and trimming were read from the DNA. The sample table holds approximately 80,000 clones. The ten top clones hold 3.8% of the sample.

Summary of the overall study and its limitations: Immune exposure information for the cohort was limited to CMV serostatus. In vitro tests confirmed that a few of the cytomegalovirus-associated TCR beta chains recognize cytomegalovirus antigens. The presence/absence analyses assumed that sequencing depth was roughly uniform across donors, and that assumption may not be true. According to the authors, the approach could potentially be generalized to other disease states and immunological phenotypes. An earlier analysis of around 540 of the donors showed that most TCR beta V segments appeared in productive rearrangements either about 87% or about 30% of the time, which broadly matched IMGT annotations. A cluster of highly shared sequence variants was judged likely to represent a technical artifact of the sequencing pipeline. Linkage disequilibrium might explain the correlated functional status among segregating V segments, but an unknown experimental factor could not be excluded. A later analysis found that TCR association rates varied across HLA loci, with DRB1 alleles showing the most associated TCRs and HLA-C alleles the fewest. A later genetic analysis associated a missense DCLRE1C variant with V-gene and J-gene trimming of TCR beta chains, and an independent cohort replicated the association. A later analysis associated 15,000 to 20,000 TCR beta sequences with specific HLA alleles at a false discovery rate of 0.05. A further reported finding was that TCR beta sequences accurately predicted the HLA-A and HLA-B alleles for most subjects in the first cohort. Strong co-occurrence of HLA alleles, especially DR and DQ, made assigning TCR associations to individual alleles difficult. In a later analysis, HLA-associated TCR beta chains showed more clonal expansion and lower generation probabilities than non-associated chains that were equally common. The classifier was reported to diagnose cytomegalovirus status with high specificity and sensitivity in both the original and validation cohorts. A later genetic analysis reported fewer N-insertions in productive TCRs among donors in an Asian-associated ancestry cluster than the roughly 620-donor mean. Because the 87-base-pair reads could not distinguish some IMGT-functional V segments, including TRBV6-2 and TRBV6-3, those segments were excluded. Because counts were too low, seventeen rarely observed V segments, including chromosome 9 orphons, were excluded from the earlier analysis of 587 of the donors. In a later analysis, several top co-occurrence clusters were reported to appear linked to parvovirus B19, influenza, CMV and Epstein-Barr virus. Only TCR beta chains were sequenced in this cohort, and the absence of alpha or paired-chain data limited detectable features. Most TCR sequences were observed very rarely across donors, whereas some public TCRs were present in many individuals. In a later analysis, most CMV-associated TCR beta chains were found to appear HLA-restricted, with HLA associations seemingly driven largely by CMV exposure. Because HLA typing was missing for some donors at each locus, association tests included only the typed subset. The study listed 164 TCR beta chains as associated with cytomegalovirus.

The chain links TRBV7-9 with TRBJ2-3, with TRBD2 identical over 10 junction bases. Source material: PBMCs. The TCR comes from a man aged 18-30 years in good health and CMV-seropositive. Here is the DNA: TGTGCCAGCACCCGAGTCACTAGCGGGAAGGCAGATACGCAGTATTTT. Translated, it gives CASTRVTSGKADTQYF.